The 25 T cell receptor beta chains reported below all come from one sample, sequenced in a study of T-cell reconstitution after alpha-beta-depleted transplantation in children. Preparation of the TCRbeta library involved a method that used unique molecular identifiers. TCRdb re-derived calls from the PCR reads in MiXCR, one entry per CDR3 protein. The sample yields a few thousand distinct CDR3 sequences, about 25% seen once. The source material was PBMCs, mostly from graft donor cells, sampled 60 days after TCRalphabeta/CD19-depleted stem cell transplant. The receptor source for this set is a boy under two years old who had a stem cell transplant for SCID, so the T cells may come from the graft donor.

This clonotype showed up many times. This rearrangement joins TRBV7-2 to TRBJ1-4, with 7 bases identical to TRBD1. The CDR3 contains 16 residues. The trim removed 2 bases at V and 3 bases at J, leaving 6 bases unmatched. CDR1 is SGHTA and CDR2 is FQGNSA in the germline V gene. The CDR3 DNA reads TGTGCCAGCAGCTTAACAGGGGTAGGGGCTAATGAAAAACTGTTTTTT. The encoded protein is CASSLTGVGANEKLFF.

The chain joins TRBV29-1 to TRBJ2-1; D remains unclear. Trimming shortened V by 2 bases and J by 8 bases, and 16 bases separated the two germline ends. The CDR3 has 14 amino acids. Germline CDR1 SQVTM, CDR2 ANQGSEA. CDR3 amino acids: CSVENRLARHEQFF. DNA of the CDR3: TGCAGCGTTGAAAACCGGCTGGCCAGGCATGAGCAGTTCTTC.

By share of the sample, this clonotype is medium-sized (0.01 to 0.1%). This chain connects TRBV20-1 to TRBJ2-6; weak D call: TRBD1 (6 bases). Germline V gene lookup returns CDR1 DFQATT and CDR2 SNEGSKA (reference sequence). The CDR3 runs 14 residues. Deletions cut 6 bases from V and 4 bases from J, with 13 bases between. The CDR3 sequence: CSALTGTGANVLTF. CDR3 DNA sequence: TGCAGTGCCCTAACAGGGACCGGGGCCAACGTCCTGACTTTC.

This clonotype was detected ten times or more. The chain links TRBV7-9 to TRBJ2-7, with 10 bases identical to TRBD1. V shed 5 bases, J shed 6 bases, and the junction held 4 bases outside the gene matches. Germline values: CDR1 SEHNR, CDR2 FQNEAQ (reference sequence). There are 13 residues in the CDR3. In DNA, the CDR3 is TGTGCCAGCAGCGGGACAGGGGAAAGCGAGCAGTACTTC. Translating gives CASSGTGESEQYF.

This clonotype was detected a few times. The chain is built from TRBV18 and TRBJ2-1, with 12 nucleotides matching TRBD2. The germline V gene encodes CDR1 KGHSH and CDR2 LQKENI. The junction had 12 bases not matched to a gene; V was cut back by 5 bases and J by 4 bases. CDR3 length equals 18 residues. The CDR3 reads CASSKRASGGALYNEQFF. CDR3 nucleotides: TGTGCCAGCTCAAAGAGGGCTAGCGGGGGGGCGTTATACAATGAGCAGTTCTTC.

There are a few counts of this clonotype. The V call is TRBV5-1, the J call TRBJ2-5; D remains ambiguous. From germline, CDR1 is SGHRS and CDR2 YFSETQ. This CDR3 has 12 residues. Trimming left V 0 bases short and J 5 bases short, with 5 bases between. DNA of the CDR3: TGCGCCAGCAGCTTGGTAAGGGAGACCCAGTACTTC. Its translation: CASSLVRETQYF.

This clonotype is medium-sized by share. The V gene is TRBV28, the J gene TRBJ1-2; 7 positions agree with TRBD1. CDR1 MDHEN and CDR2 SYDVKM come from the germline V gene. This CDR3 is 14 amino acids long. Trimming at V came to 6 bases and at J to 3 bases, leaving 7 bases not matched to a gene. In nucleotides, the CDR3 is TGTGCCAGCAGGACTCCCACAGGGGACTATGGCTACACCTTC. Translating gives CASRTPTGDYGYTF.

This clonotype was seen many times. This chain connects TRBV2 to TRBJ2-6; D remains ambiguous. There are 16 residues in the CDR3. Trimming removed 4 bases from V and 0 bases from J, with 10 bases in between. Germline CDR1 is SNHLY and CDR2 is FYNNEI. The CDR3, as DNA: TGTGCCAGCAGTGTCCACGGGCCCTCTGGGGCCAACGTCCTGACTTTC. Its translation: CASSVHGPSGANVLTF.

By frequency in the sample, this clonotype is medium-sized. The genes are TRBV28 and TRBJ1-2, with 11 bases identical to TRBD1. Germline CDR1 is MDHEN and CDR2 is SYDVKM. There are 17 residues in the CDR3. The V gene end was trimmed by 8 bases and the J gene end by 0 bases; junction bases not matched to a gene: 11. CDR3 bases: TGTGCCAGCGGCATTTTTGCGGGACAGGGGGCTAACTATGGCTACACCTTC. This codes for CASGIFAGQGANYGYTF.

This clonotype was observed at least ten times. This sequence joins TRBV6-2 or TRBV6-3 and TRBJ1-1; D is unresolved. Trimming left V 6 bases short and J 1 base short, with 12 bases between. The CDR3 covers 14 residues. Germline loops: CDR1 MNHEY, CDR2 SVGEGT. The CDR3 here is CASRGQAPNTEAFF. The CDR3 DNA sequence: TGTGCCAGCAGGGGTCAGGCTCCGAACACTGAAGCTTTCTTT.

This clonotype has a count of ten or more. The V and J genes are TRBV4-1 and TRBJ2-2, with TRBD2 identical over 11 bases. Trimming removed 1 base from V and 4 bases from J; junction bases left unmatched: 5. The CDR3 is 17 amino acids. Germline-derived CDR1 and CDR2 are MGHRA and YSYEKL. This CDR3 is CASSQVLLAGVTGELFF. The CDR3 region has the DNA TGCGCCAGCAGCCAAGTCCTACTAGCGGGGGTCACCGGGGAGCTGTTTTTT.

The V gene is TRBV20-1, the J gene TRBJ2-3, with 9 positions matching TRBD2. CDR3 length: 18 amino acids. J lost 2 bases, V lost 3 bases, and 15 bases had no gene match. Germline V gene sequence: CDR1 DFQATT, CDR2 SNEGSKA (reference sequence). The CDR3, as DNA: TGCAGTGCTAGTGGTGGTTTAGCGGGAGAGAGCTACACAGATACGCAGTATTTT. This codes for CSASGGLAGESYTDTQYF.

This clonotype appeared many times. J is TRBJ2-5 and V is TRBV7-9; D remains unclear. Germline CDR1 reads SEHNR; CDR2 reads FQNEAQ (reference sequence). The ends were cut back, 5 bases at V and 4 bases at J, with 14 bases in the middle. The CDR3 extends over 14 amino acids. For the CDR3, the DNA is TGTGCCAGCAGCCCGACCCGCATTGGAGAGACCCAGTACTTC. This translates into CASSPTRIGETQYF.

This clonotype was found many times. The J gene is TRBJ1-2, the V gene TRBV9; 8 bases fit TRBD1. J was trimmed by 7 bases and V by 4 bases; bases with no gene match: 12. The CDR3 has 15 amino acids. Germline-derived CDR1 and CDR2 are SGDLS and YYNGEE. The DNA for the CDR3 is TGTGCCAGCAGCCAACGCCAGGGGGCTCCACGTGGCTACACCTTC. Its translation is CASSQRQGAPRGYTF.

This clonotype came up a few times. The chain recombines TRBV15 with TRBJ2-1; TRBD1 or TRBD2 may be the D gene (6 bases each). The V end was cut by 6 bases, the J end by 2 bases, with 14 bases between. Germline lookup yields CDR1 LNHNV and CDR2 YYDKDF (reference sequence). This CDR3 has 15 amino acids. CDR3 region: CATRGGPSTYNEQFF. In DNA form, the CDR3 reads TGTGCCACCAGGGGGGGCCCCTCGACCTACAATGAGCAGTTCTTC.

V usage is TRBV7-2 and J usage is TRBJ2-5; D is tentatively TRBD1 or TRBD2 (6 bases each). CDR3 length: 15 amino acids. The ends were cut back, 1 base at V and 2 bases at J, with 11 bases in the middle. The germline gives CDR1 SGHTA, CDR2 FQGNSA. The DNA for the CDR3 is TGTGCCAGCAGCTTAGGGCAGGGGAGGCAAGAGACCCAGTACTTC. Residues: CASSLGQGRQETQYF. Filled out from reference TRBV7-2 and TRBJ2-5, the complete variable domain reads GAGVSQSPSNKVTEKGKDVELRCDPISGHTALYWYRQSLGQGLEFLIYFQGNSAPDKSGLPSDRFSAERTGGSVSTLTIQRTQQEDSAVYLCASSLGQGRQETQYFGPGTRLLVL.

This clonotype is categorized as medium-sized. The chain has TRBV7-3 and TRBJ2-1; 7 positions agree with TRBD1. The V segment lost 4 bases and the J segment 2 bases; nucleotides outside the gene matches: 5. The CDR3 has 15 residues. Germline CDR1 SGHTA, CDR2 FQGTGA. This CDR3 reads CASSSNRGPYNEQFF. CDR3 coding DNA: TGTGCCAGCAGCTCCAACAGGGGACCCTACAATGAGCAGTTCTTC.

The sample holds many counts of this clonotype. J is TRBJ1-6 and V is TRBV7-9, with D possibly TRBD1 on 6 matching bases. In germline, CDR1 is SEHNR, CDR2 FQNEAQ (reference sequence). V lost 5 bases, J lost 9 bases, and 17 bases lay in between. CDR3 length: 15 amino acids. CDR3 nucleotides: TGTGCCAGCAGCCCACGGGGGGCTCGGGTTTCACCCCTCCACTTT. The encoded protein is CASSPRGARVSPLHF.

The chain uses TRBV4-2 and TRBJ1-2, with unresolved D. The germline CDR1 and CDR2 sequences are LGHNA and YNFKEQ. V gave up 10 bases and J gave up 7 bases, with 19 bases separating them. The CDR3 runs to 13 residues. DNA for the CDR3: TGTGCCATGAGCCCCGGACTCCCCTGTGGCTACACCTTC. Translating gives CAMSPGLPCGYTF.

The V and J genes are TRBV6-1 and TRBJ2-2, with D perhaps matching TRBD1 (6 bases). Germline V gene data show CDR1 as MNHNS and CDR2 as SASEGT. The CDR3 spans 15 residues. Trimming removed 6 bases at V and 0 bases at J, with 11 bases between. CDR3 sequence: CASRRQVPNTGELFF. The CDR3 DNA reads as TGTGCCAGCAGGAGACAGGTTCCGAACACCGGGGAGCTGTTTTTT.

The table lists this clonotype with many counts. V is TRBV7-2 and J is TRBJ1-2; 7 bases are shared with TRBD1. V trimming: 5 bases; J trimming: 5 bases; junction bases outside the gene matches: 5. This CDR3 spans 13 amino acids. Germline V CDR1 and CDR2: SGHTA, FQGNSA. CDR3 protein: CASSPTGTYGYTF. CDR3 DNA: TGTGCCAGCAGCCCGACAGGGACGTATGGCTACACCTTC.

This clonotype was detected ten times or more. The chain links TRBV6-1 to TRBJ1-2; 8 bases match TRBD1. The germline V gene encodes CDR1 MNHNS and CDR2 SASEGT. CDR3 length equals 15 residues. The J segment lost 8 bases and the V segment lost 4 bases, leaving 12 bases of the junction unmatched. DNA for the CDR3: TGTGCCAGCAGTGGACAGGGACAGGCAGGGTACGGCTACACCTTC. Translating it yields CASSGQGQAGYGYTF.

This clonotype was observed at least ten times. The rearrangement joins TRBV18 to TRBJ2-5, with 9 bases matching TRBD2. CDR1 KGHSH and CDR2 LQKENI come from the germline V gene. V shed 0 bases, J shed 5 bases, and the junction held 10 bases outside the gene matches. The CDR3 loop spans 17 amino acids. The CDR3 DNA follows: TGTGCCAGCTCACCACCGTATGGCGGGGGGGCCGGGGAGACCCAGTACTTC. Its protein product is CASSPPYGGGAGETQYF.

The V and J genes are TRBV27 and TRBJ2-3; possibly TRBD2 for D (5 bases). The V and J ends lost 1 base and 2 bases respectively, with 10 bases between them. The CDR3 spans 15 residues. Germline loops: CDR1 MNHEY, CDR2 SMNVEV (reference sequence). The CDR3 loop is CASSLYAGVTDTQYF. Written as DNA, the CDR3 is TGTGCCAGCAGTTTATATGCGGGTGTCACAGATACGCAGTATTTT.

J is TRBJ2-2 and V is TRBV19, with TRBD1 matching over 8 bases. Germline V gene sequence: CDR1 LNHDA, CDR2 SQIVND (reference sequence). The junction had 2 bases not matched to a gene; V was cut back by 5 bases and J by 6 bases. The CDR3 spans 13 residues. The CDR3 nucleotides are TGTGCCAGTAGTGACAGGGGTGCCGGGGAGCTGTTTTTT. Translated, it gives CASSDRGAGELFF.